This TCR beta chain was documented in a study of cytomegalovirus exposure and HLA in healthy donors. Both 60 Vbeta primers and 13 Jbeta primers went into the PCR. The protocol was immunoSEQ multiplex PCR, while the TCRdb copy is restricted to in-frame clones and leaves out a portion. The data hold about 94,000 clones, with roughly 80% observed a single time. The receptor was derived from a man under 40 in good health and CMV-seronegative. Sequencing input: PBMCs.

The CDR3 here is CASSLTVTQETQYF. In DNA form, the CDR3 reads TGTGCCAGCAGCCTAACAGTTACTCAAGAGACCCAGTACTTC. The J gene is TRBJ2-5, the V gene TRBV7-2; D is unclear. Germline V gene sequence: CDR1 SGHTA, CDR2 FQGNSA. Trimming left V 5 bases short and J 2 bases short, with 12 bases between. The CDR3 runs to 14 residues.